This TCR beta chain was recovered during a study of T-cell reconstitution after alpha-beta-depleted transplantation in children. The V gene's germline CDR1 is DFQATT and CDR2 SNEGSKA (reference sequence). The CDR3 spans 16 residues. The junction had 8 bases not matched to a gene; V was cut back by 2 bases and J by 0 bases. The library targeted TCRbeta and was prepared with unique molecular identifiers. TCRdb analysed the PCR reads with MiXCR anew, one entry per CDR3 protein. The table records about 170,000 distinct CDR3 sequences, 11% of them present only once. This clonotype was recorded many times. Its target is not known. The study, taken as a whole, reports: At day 60, the high TCRbeta diversity found in some patients originated from recipient T cells and thymic progenitors that had survived. In patients about two months after transplant, alpha-beta T cells reportedly arose from several hundred expanded graft clones. Newly produced T cells mostly accounted for T-cell counts and diversity one year post-transplant.

This chain joins TRBV20-1 and TRBJ2-5; 8 nucleotides line up with TRBD2. The specimen was PBMCs, collected before TCRalphabeta/CD19-depleted stem cell transplant. This clonotype originated in a boy between 2 and 15 years old with acute myeloid leukemia, due to receive a stem cell transplant. CDR3 coding DNA: TGCAGTGCTAGACACAAACCTAGCGGGTACCAAGAGACCCAGTACTTC. Its protein product is CSARHKPSGYQETQYF.